The 17 T cell receptor beta chains reported below all come from one sample, sequenced in a study of cytomegalovirus exposure and HLA in healthy donors listed by TCRdb under 2017. Receptors were amplified or captured by the immunoSEQ multiplex PCR assay. For the multiplex PCR, a mixture combining 60 forward primers for TCR Vbeta segments and 13 reverse primers for TCR Jbeta segments was used. Here the immuneACCESS table is served through TCRdb, limited to in-frame sequences with V and J called. Missing clones are a known gap in these copies; in checked studies unresolved V genes cover under half, and the rest lacks a known reason. Within this sample are 180,000 or so clones, with 70% to 90% of them counted one time only. The top ten constitute about 9.3% of the sample. Sequencing used PBMCs. Source of these receptors: a man between 18 and 29 years old in good health and CMV-seropositive.

The chain links TRBV7-7 to TRBJ2-3; tentative D call: TRBD1 (6 bases). The CDR3 totals 16 residues. Trimming took 4 bases from V and 2 from J, leaving 16 bases between them. Germline V lookup: CDR1 SSHAT, CDR2 FNYEAQ (reference sequence). Written as DNA, the CDR3 is TGTGCCAGCAGCTCGCCGACAGGTGGGGACACAGATACGCAGTATTTT. As protein: CASSSPTGGDTDTQYF.

This chain joins TRBV2 and TRBJ2-7; 7 positions agree with TRBD1. CDR1 and CDR2 from the germline V gene are SNHLY and FYNNEI. Unmatched junction bases numbered 4, after V lost 2 bases and J lost 0 bases. The CDR3 is 15 residues long. CDR3 sequence reads: CASSERGPHSYEQYF. DNA of the CDR3: TGTGCCAGCAGTGAAAGGGGGCCCCACTCCTACGAGCAGTACTTC.

The genes are TRBV4-1 and TRBJ1-4; tentative D call: TRBD1 (5 bases). The CDR3 loop spans 16 amino acids. Trimming took 4 bases from V and 7 from J, leaving 19 bases between them. Looked up from germline, CDR1 is MGHRA and CDR2 is YSYEKL. The CDR3 DNA reads TGCGCCAGCAGCCGGGAGGGACCCCGGCCTGGTGAAAAACTGTTTTTT. This encodes CASSREGPRPGEKLFF.

This clone was detected once. The chain has TRBV7-9 and TRBJ2-2, with 7 bases lining up with TRBD2. This CDR3 has 18 residues. Germline-derived CDR1 and CDR2 are SEHNR and FQNEAQ (reference sequence). Trimming at V came to 2 bases and at J to 0 bases, leaving 9 bases not matched to a gene. This chain's CDR3 is CASSLPGGGATNTGELFF. CDR3 in DNA: TGTGCCAGCAGCTTACCGGGGGGAGGAGCGACGAACACCGGGGAGCTGTTTTTT.

This clone was detected a few times. The chain carries TRBV7-3 and TRBJ1-1, with 9 bases matching TRBD1. The V and J ends lost 4 bases and 4 bases, in that order; junction bases with no gene match: 1. The CDR3 has 13 residues. The V gene's germline CDR1 is SGHTA and CDR2 FQGTGA. In nucleotides, the CDR3 is TGTGCCAGCAGCTGGGGACAGGGCACTGAAGCTTTCTTT. This sequence encodes CASSWGQGTEAFF.

The J gene is TRBJ2-7, the V gene TRBV11-2; D may be TRBD2 (6 bases). This CDR3 comprises 15 residues. Trimming shortened V by 5 bases and J by 1 base, and 15 bases separated the two germline ends. Germline V gene data show CDR1 as SGHAT and CDR2 as FQNNGV. CDR3 nucleotide sequence: TGTGCCAGCAGCCCAAGGTCGGGGGAATCCTACGAGCAGTACTTC. Encoded protein: CASSPRSGESYEQYF.

The rearrangement joins TRBV9 to TRBJ2-1; TRBD2 agrees at 9 bases. V trimming: 3 bases; J trimming: 2 bases; junction bases outside the gene matches: 3. Germline-derived CDR1 and CDR2 are SGDLS and YYNGEE. This CDR3 region has 15 residues. CDR3 region: CASSALAGPYNEQFF. CDR3 DNA: TGTGCCAGCAGCGCCCTAGCGGGGCCCTACAATGAGCAGTTCTTC.

The chain recombines TRBV18 with TRBJ1-6; 7 bases align to TRBD1. CDR3 length equals 14 residues. Looked up from germline, CDR1 is KGHSH and CDR2 is LQKENI. J lost 4 bases, V lost 5 bases, and 2 bases had no gene match. As DNA, the CDR3 is TGTGCCAGCTCAACGGGACAGTATAATTCACCCCTCCACTTT. Translation gives CASSTGQYNSPLHF.

The V call is TRBV6-5, the J call TRBJ1-2; D perhaps matches TRBD1 (6 bases). Germline loops: CDR1 MNHEY, CDR2 SVGAGI. This CDR3 spans 11 amino acids. CDR3: CAAGDPFGYTF. In DNA, the CDR3 is TGTGCTGCAGGGGACCCCTTCGGCTACACCTTC.

This clone came up once. The J gene is TRBJ2-5, the V gene TRBV5-1; tentatively, D is TRBD2 (6 bases). The length of the CDR3 is 15 residues. Germline-derived CDR1 and CDR2 are SGHRS and YFSETQ. Trimming removed 0 bases at V and 1 base at J, with 10 bases between. CDR3 in DNA: TGCGCCAGCAGCTTGGGTGGGGGGATCCAAGAGACCCAGTACTTC. It encodes CASSLGGGIQETQYF.

V is TRBV19 and J is TRBJ1-6; unclear D gene. The CDR3 is 15 residues long. V was shortened by 6 bases and J by 3 bases, with 12 bases between the two germline ends. Germline V lookup: CDR1 LNHDA, CDR2 SQIVND (reference sequence). The CDR3 DNA sequence: TGTGCCAGTAGCCCTTGGCCAATCTATAATTCACCCCTCCACTTT. Its translation is CASSPWPIYNSPLHF.

To note about this clone: The same CDR3 arises from other DNA sequences in this sample as well. The rearrangement joins TRBV2 to TRBJ1-2; TRBD1 matches 7 bases. This CDR3 is 12 amino acids long. J lost 4 bases, V lost 4 bases, and 0 bases had no gene match. CDR1 is SNHLY, CDR2 FYNNEI, per germline. CDR3 region: CASSGDSYGYTF. The CDR3 nucleotides are TGTGCCAGCAGTGGGGACAGCTATGGCTACACCTTC. Combining the CDR3 with reference TRBV2 and TRBJ1-2 gives the whole variable domain EPEVTQTPSHQVTQMGQEVILRCVPISNHLYFYWYRQILGQKVEFLVSFYNNEISEKSEIFDDQFSVERPDGSNFTLKIRSTKLEDSAMYFCASSGDSYGYTFGSGTRLTVV.

The chain employs TRBV10-2 and TRBJ2-5, with 8 bases fitting TRBD2. The V segment lost 6 bases and the J segment 3 bases; nucleotides outside the gene matches: 9. The CDR3 runs to 15 residues. Germline CDR1 reads WSHSY; CDR2 reads SAAADI. CDR3: CASSAGGTSEETQYF. CDR3 nucleotide sequence: TGCGCCAGCAGCGCGGGGGGCACCTCGGAAGAGACCCAGTACTTC.

The chain combines TRBV1 with TRBJ1-1; the listed D gene, TRBD1, was not tested against the DNA. TRBV1 is a recognized pseudogene. CDR3 length: 14 amino acids. CDR3 in DNA: TGCACCAGCAGCCAAGATTGTGGGACAGGTGAAGCTTTCTTT. It is translated as CTSSQDCGTGEAFF.

The genes are TRBV6-4 and TRBJ2-7, with TRBD2 matching over 9 bases. The germline V gene has CDR1 MRHNA and CDR2 SNTAGT. There are 15 residues in the CDR3. J gave up 3 bases and V 6 bases, and 9 bases lay outside the gene matches. CDR3 protein: CASSPSSGGYYEQYF. The DNA for the CDR3 is TGTGCCAGCAGCCCATCGAGCGGGGGGTACTACGAGCAGTACTTC.

The V and J genes are TRBV29-1 and TRBJ1-3; D is perhaps TRBD1 (5 bases). The germline CDR1 and CDR2 sequences are SQVTM and ANQGSEA. The CDR3 covers 12 residues. The V gene lost 5 bases and the J gene lost 4 bases, with 9 bases spanning the gap. The CDR3 region is CSVFQGGNTIYF. Here the CDR3 DNA reads TGCAGCGTTTTTCAGGGCGGAAACACCATATATTTT.

This chain connects TRBV4-3 to TRBJ2-5; 8 nucleotides line up with TRBD2. Germline values: CDR1 LGHNA, CDR2 YSLEER. This CDR3 is built from 17 residues. V shed 1 base and J 2 bases; nucleotides not matched to a gene: 9. In DNA form, the CDR3 reads TGCGCCAGCAGCCAAGGGCGGGGCGGGGGGAAGCAAGAGACCCAGTACTTC. Translated: CASSQGRGGGKQETQYF.